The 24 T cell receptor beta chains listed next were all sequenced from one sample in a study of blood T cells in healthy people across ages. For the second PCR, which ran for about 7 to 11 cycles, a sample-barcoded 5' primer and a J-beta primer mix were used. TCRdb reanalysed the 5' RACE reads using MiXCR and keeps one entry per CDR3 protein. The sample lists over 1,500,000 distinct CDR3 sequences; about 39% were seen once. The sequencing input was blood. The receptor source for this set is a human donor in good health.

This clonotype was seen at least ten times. The DNA of the CDR3 is TGTGCCAGCAGTAGCGTTAGCTCCTACAATGAGCAGTTCTTC. Protein product: CASSSVSSYNEQFF. The V and J genes are TRBV2 and TRBJ2-1; D unclear. This CDR3 comprises 14 residues. Germline CDR1 reads SNHLY; CDR2 reads FYNNEI. Trimming left V 5 bases short and J 0 bases short, with 8 bases between.

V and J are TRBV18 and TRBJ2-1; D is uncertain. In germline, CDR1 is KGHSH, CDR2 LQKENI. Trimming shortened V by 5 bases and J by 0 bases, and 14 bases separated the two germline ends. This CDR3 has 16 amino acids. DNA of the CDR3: TGTGCCAGCTCATACGGGCCCAGAGCCTCCTACAATGAGCAGTTCTTC. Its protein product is CASSYGPRASYNEQFF.

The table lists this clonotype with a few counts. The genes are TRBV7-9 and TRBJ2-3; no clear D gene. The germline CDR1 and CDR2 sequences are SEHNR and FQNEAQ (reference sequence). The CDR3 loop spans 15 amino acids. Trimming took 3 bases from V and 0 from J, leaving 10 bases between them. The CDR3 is CASSLTRSSTDTQYF. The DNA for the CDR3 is TGTGCCAGCAGCTTGACGAGGTCTAGCACAGATACGCAGTATTTT.

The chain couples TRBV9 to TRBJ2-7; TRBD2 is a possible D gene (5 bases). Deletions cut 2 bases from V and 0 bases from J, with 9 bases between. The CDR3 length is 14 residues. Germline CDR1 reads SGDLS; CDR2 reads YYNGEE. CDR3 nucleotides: TGTGCCAGCAGCGTCGGCCGGGACTCCTACGAGCAGTACTTC. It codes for CASSVGRDSYEQYF.

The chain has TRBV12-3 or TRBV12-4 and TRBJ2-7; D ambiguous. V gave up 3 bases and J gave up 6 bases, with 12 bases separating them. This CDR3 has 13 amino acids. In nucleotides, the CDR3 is TGTGCCAGCAGTTTCAGGACCCCCCGCGAGCAGTACTTC. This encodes CASSFRTPREQYF.

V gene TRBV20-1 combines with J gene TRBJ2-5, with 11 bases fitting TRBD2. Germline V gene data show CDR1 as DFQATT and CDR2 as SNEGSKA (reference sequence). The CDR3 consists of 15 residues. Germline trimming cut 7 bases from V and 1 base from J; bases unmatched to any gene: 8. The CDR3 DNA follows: TGCAGTGGAGATAGCGGGGGGGTCGTCCAAGAGACCCAGTACTTC. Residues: CSGDSGGVVQETQYF.

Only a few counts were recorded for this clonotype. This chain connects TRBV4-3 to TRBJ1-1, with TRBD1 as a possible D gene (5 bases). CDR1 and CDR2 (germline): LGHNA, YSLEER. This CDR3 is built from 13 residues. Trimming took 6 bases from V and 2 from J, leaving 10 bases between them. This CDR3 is CASSYGDNTEAFF. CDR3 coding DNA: TGCGCCAGCAGTTATGGGGACAACACTGAAGCTTTCTTT.

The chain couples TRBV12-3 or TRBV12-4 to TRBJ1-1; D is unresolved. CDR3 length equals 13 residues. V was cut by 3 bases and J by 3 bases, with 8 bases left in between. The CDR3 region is CASSFGPYTEAFF. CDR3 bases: TGTGCCAGCAGTTTTGGCCCTTACACTGAAGCTTTCTTT.

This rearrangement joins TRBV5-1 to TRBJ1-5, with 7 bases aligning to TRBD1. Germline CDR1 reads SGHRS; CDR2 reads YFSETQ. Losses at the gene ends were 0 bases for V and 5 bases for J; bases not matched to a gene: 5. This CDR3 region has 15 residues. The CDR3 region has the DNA TGCGCCAGCAGCTTGGGAACAGGGGATCATCAGCCCCAGCATTTT. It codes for CASSLGTGDHQPQHF.

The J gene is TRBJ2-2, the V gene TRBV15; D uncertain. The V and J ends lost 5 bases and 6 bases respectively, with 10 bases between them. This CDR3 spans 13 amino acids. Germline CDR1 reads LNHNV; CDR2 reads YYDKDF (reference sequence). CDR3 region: CATSPGEAGELFF. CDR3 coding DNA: TGTGCCACCAGCCCCGGTGAGGCCGGGGAGCTGTTTTTT.

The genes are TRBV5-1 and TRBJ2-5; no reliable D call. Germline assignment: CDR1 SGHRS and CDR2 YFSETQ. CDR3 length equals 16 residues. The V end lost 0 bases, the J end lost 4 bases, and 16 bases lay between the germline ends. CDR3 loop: CASSLERQNSGETQYF. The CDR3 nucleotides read TGCGCCAGCAGCTTGGAACGACAAAACTCCGGAGAGACCCAGTACTTC.

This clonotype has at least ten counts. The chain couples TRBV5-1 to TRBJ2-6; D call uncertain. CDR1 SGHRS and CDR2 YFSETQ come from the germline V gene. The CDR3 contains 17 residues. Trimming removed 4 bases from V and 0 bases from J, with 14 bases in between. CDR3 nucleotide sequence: TGCGCCAGCAGCCCTTTGGCAGGTAGCTCTGGGGCCAACGTCCTGACTTTC. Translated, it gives CASSPLAGSSGANVLTF.

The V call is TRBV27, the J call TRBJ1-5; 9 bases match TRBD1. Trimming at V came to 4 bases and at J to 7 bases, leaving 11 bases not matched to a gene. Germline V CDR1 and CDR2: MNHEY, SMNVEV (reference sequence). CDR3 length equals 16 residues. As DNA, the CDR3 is TGTGCCAGCAGTTACCGAGCCGGGACAGGGAACCAGCCCCAGCATTTT. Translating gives CASSYRAGTGNQPQHF.

This CDR3 is CASSLSVQVTEAFF. Here the CDR3 DNA reads TGCGCCAGCAGCTTGTCTGTTCAGGTCACTGAAGCTTTCTTT. The chain has TRBV5-1 and TRBJ1-1; D is unclear. V was clipped by 1 base and J by 4 bases, with 11 bases between them. Germline V lookup: CDR1 SGHRS, CDR2 YFSETQ. The CDR3 runs 14 residues.

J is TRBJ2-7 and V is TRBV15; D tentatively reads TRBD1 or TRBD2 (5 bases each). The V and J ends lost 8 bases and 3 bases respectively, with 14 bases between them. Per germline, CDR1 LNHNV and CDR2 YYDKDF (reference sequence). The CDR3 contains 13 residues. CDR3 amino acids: CATARRGDYEQYF. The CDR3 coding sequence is TGTGCCACCGCTCGTCGAGGGGACTACGAGCAGTACTTC.

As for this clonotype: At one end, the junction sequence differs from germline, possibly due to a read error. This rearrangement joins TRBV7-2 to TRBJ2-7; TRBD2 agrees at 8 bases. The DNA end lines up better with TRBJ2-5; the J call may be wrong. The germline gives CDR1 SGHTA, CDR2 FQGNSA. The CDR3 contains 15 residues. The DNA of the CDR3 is TGTGCCCGCAGCTTCGGGGGGGCCGGCGGGGAGACCCAGTACTTC. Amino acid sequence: CARSFGGAGGETQYF.

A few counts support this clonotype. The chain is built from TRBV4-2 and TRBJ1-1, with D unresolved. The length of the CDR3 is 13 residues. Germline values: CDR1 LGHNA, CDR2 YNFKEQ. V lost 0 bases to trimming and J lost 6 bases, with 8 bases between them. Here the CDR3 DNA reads TGTGCCAGCAGCCAAGATGGGCAATCTGAAGCTTTCTTT. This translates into CASSQDGQSEAFF.

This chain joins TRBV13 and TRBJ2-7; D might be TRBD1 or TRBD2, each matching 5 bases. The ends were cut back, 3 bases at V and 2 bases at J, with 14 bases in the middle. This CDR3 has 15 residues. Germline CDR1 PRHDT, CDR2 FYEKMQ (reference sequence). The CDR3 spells CASSFGRDGAYEQYF. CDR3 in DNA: TGTGCCAGCAGCTTCGGCAGGGACGGAGCCTACGAGCAGTACTTC.

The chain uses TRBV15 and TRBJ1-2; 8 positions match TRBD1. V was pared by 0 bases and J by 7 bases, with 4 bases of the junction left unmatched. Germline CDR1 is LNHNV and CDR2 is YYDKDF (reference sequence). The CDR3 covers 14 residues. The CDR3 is CATSRDDRGVGYTF. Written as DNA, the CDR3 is TGTGCCACCAGCAGAGACGACAGGGGAGTTGGCTACACCTTC.

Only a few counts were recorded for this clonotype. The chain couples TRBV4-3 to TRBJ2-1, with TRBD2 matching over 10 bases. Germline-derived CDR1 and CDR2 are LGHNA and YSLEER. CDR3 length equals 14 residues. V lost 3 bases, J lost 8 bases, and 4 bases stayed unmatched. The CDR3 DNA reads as TGCGCCAGCAGCCATAGCGGGGGGCGGGATGAGCAGTTCTTC. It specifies CASSHSGGRDEQFF.

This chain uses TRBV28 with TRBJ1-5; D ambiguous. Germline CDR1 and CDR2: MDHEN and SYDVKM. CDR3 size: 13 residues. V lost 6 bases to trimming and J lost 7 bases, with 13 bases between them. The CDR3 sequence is CASRTPKGQPQHF. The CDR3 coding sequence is TGTGCCAGCAGAACCCCGAAGGGACAGCCCCAGCATTTT. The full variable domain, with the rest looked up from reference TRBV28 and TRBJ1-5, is DVKVTQSSRYLVKRTGEKVFLECVQDMDHENMFWYRQDPGLGLRLIYFSYDVKMKEKGDIPEGYSVSREKKERFSLILESASTNQTSMYLCASRTPKGQPQHFGDGTRLSIL.

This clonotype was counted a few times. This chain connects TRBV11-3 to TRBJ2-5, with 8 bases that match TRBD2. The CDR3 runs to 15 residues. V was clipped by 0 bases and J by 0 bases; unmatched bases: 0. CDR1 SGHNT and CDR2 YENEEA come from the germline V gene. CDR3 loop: CASSLELADQETQYF. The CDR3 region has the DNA TGTGCCAGCAGCTTAGAACTAGCGGACCAAGAGACCCAGTACTTC.

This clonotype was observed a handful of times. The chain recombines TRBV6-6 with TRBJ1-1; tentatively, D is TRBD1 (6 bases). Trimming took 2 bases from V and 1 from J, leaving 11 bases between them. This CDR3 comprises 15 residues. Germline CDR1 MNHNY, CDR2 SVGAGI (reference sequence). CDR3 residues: CASSYAGAGNTEAFF. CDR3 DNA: TGTGCCAGCAGTTACGCAGGGGCGGGGAACACTGAAGCTTTCTTT.

The CDR3 nucleotides read TGTGCCAGCAGGCAGGGGGAGATTAACTATGGCTACACCTTC. This translates into CASRQGEINYGYTF. V gene TRBV12-3 or TRBV12-4 combines with J gene TRBJ1-2; 7 positions match TRBD1. V lost 6 bases, J lost 1 base, and 5 bases stayed unmatched. This CDR3 contains 14 residues.